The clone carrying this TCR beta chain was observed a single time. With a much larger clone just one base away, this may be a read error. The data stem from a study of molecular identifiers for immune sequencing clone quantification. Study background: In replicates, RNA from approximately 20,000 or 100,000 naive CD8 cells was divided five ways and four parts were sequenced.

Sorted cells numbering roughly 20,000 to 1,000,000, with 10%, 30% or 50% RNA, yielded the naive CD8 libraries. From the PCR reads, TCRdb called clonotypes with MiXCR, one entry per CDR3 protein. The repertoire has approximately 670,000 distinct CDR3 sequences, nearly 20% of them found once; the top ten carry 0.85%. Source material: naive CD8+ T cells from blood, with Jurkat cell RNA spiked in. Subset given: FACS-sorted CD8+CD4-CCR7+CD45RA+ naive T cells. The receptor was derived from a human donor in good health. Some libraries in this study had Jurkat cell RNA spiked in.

The DNA for the CDR3 is TGTGCCAGCAGCCCCCCCCTAGCGGGAGGTAAAAACATTCGGTACTTC. This gives the protein CASSPPLAGGKNIRYF. The chain recombines TRBV7-9 with TRBJ2-4; 11 bases are a match to TRBD2. Germline CDR1 reads SEHNR; CDR2 reads FQNEAQ (reference sequence). This CDR3 has 16 residues.